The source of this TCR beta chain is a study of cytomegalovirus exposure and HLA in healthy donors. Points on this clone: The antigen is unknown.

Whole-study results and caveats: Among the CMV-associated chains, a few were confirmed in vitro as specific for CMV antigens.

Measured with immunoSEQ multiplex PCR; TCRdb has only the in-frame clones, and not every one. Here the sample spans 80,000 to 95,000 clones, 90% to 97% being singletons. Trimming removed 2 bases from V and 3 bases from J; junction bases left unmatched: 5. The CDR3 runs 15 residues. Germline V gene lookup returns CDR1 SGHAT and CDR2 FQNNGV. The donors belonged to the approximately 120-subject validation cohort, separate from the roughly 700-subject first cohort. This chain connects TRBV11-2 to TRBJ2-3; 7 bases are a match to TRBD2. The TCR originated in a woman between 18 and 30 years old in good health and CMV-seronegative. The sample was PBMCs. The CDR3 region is CASSLYRGSTDTQYF. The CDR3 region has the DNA TGTGCCAGCAGCTTATATCGCGGGAGTACAGATACGCAGTATTTT. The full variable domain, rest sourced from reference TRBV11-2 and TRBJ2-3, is EAGVAQSPRYKIIEKRQSVAFWCNPISGHATLYWYQQILGQGPKLLIQFQNNGVVDDSQLPKDRFSAERLKGVDSTLKIQPAKLEDSAVYLCASSLYRGSTDTQYFGPGTRLTVL.